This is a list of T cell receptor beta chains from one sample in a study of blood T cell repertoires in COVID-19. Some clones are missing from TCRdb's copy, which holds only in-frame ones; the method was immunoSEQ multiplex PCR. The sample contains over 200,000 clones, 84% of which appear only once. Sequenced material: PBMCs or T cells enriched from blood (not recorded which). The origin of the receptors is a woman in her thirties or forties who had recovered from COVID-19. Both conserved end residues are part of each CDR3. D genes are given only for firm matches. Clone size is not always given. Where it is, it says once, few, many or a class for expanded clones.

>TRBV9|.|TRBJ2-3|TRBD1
CASSLRRDRGKDTQYF
TGTGCCAGCAGCCTCCGCCGGGACAGGGGTAAAGATACGCAGTATTTT
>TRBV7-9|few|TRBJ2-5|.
CASSLRLAETQYF
TGTGCCAGCAGCCTTCGCTTGGCAGAGACCCAGTACTTC
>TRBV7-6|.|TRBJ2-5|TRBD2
CASSLGLARETQYF
TGTGCCAGCAGCTTAGGACTAGCCCGGGAGACCCAGTACTTC
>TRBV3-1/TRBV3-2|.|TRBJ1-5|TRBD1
CASGRGQGSNQPQHF
TGTGCCAGCGGGAGGGGACAGGGAAGCAATCAGCCCCAGCATTTT
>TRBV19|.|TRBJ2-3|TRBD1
CASSLQGGRGSADTQYF
TGTGCCAGTAGCCTTCAAGGGGGCAGGGGATCCGCAGATACGCAGTATTTT
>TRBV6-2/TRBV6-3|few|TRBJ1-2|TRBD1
CASSPTPHRGANYGYTF
TGTGCCAGCAGCCCTACCCCGCACAGGGGAGCTAACTATGGCTACACCTTC
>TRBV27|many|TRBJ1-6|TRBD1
CASSTGANYNSPLHF
TGTGCCAGCAGTACAGGGGCGAACTATAATTCACCCCTCCACTTT
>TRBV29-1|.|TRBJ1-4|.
CSAAGGVLGEKLFF
TGCAGCGCCGCTGGGGGGGTTCTAGGTGAAAAACTGTTTTTT
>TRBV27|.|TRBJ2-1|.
CASRDGQTSREQFF
TGTGCCAGCAGGGATGGACAGACCTCCCGTGAGCAGTTCTTC
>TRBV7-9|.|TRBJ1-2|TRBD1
CASTQRQGASGYTF
TGTGCCAGCACCCAGCGACAGGGGGCTAGTGGCTACACCTTC
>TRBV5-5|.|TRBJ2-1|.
CASSLDGDSYNEQFF
TGTGCCAGCAGCTTGGACGGGGACTCCTACAATGAGCAGTTCTTC
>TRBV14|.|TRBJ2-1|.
CASSQDLGRLNEQFF
TGTGCCAGCAGCCAAGATCTGGGCAGGCTAAATGAGCAGTTCTTC
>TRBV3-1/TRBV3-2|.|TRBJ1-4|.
CASSQGGLEKLFF
TGTGCCAGCAGCCAAGGAGGACTAGAAAAACTGTTTTTT
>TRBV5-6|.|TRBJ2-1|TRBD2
CASSLTLAGGLHNEQFF
TGTGCCAGCAGCCTCACCTTAGCGGGAGGGTTACACAATGAGCAGTTCTTC
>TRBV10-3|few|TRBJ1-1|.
CAITPSLQNTEAFF
TGTGCCATCACCCCGAGTCTGCAGAACACTGAAGCTTTCTTT
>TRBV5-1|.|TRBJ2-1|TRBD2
CASSGPGTSAVSYNEQFF
TGCGCCAGCAGCGGACCCGGGACTAGCGCGGTATCCTACAATGAGCAGTTCTTC
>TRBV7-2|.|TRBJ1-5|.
CASSLAGHTSSNQPQHF
TGTGCCAGCAGCTTAGCGGGACACACCTCTAGCAATCAGCCCCAGCATTTT
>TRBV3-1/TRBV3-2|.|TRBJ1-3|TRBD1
CASRGGKGGAGNTIYF
TGTGCCAGCAGAGGGGGTAAAGGGGGCGCTGGAAACACCATATATTTT
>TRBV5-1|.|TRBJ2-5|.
CASSLKETQYF
TGCGCCAGCAGCCTTAAAGAGACCCAGTACTTC
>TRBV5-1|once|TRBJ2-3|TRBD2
CASSFKGLAGSTDTQYF
TGCGCCAGCAGCTTTAAGGGACTAGCGGGTAGCACAGATACGCAGTATTTT
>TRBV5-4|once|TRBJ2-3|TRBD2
CASSLAASGVLTDTQYF
TGTGCCAGCAGCTTGGCCGCTAGCGGGGTCCTCACAGATACGCAGTATTTT
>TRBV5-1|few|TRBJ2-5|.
CASRGDGETQYF
TGCGCCAGCAGAGGGGATGGGGAGACCCAGTACTTC
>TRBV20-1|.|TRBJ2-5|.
CSASPVAETQYF
TGCAGTGCTAGTCCGGTCGCGGAGACCCAGTACTTC
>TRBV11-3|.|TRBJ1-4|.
CASSLRAFEKLFF
TGTGCCAGCAGCTTGAGAGCCTTCGAAAAACTGTTTTTT
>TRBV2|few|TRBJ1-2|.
CASSEEVNYGYTF
TGTGCCAGCAGTGAGGAGGTGAACTATGGCTACACCTTC
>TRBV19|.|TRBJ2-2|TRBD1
CASSAGQGAGTGELFF
TGTGCCAGTAGCGCAGGACAGGGGGCAGGCACCGGGGAGCTGTTTTTT
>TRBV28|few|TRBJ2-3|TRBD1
CASSSRQGYEDTQYF
TGTGCCAGCAGTTCAAGACAGGGATACGAAGATACGCAGTATTTT
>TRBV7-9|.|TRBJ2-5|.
CASSLVSSAQETQYF
TGTGCCAGCAGCTTAGTTTCTAGCGCCCAAGAGACCCAGTACTTC
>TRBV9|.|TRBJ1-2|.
CASSVDKGDNGYTF
TGTGCCAGCAGCGTAGATAAAGGGGACAATGGCTACACCTTC
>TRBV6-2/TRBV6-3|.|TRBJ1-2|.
CASSNSREGYTF
TGTGCCAGCAGTAACTCGAGGGAAGGCTACACCTTC
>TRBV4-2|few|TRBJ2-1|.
CASSRGGGGPSGNEQFF
TGTGCCAGCAGCCGGGGGGGCGGCGGACCCAGCGGAAATGAGCAGTTCTTC
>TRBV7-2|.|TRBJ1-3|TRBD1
CASRSPGQSSGNTIYF
TGTGCCAGCAGGAGTCCGGGACAGAGCTCTGGAAACACCATATATTTT
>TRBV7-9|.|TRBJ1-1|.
CASSLFKNSVNTEAFF
TGTGCCAGCAGCTTATTTAAAAACAGTGTGAACACTGAAGCTTTCTTT
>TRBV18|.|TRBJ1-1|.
CASSQTAGSTEAFF
TGTGCCAGCTCTCAAACTGCGGGGAGCACTGAAGCTTTCTTT
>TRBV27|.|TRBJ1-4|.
CASSLTGGSANEKLFF
TGTGCCAGCAGTTTAACGGGGGGTTCCGCTAATGAAAAACTGTTTTTT
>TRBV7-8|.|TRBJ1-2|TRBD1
CASSQGQFYGYTF
TGTGCCAGCAGCCAGGGACAGTTTTATGGCTACACCTTC
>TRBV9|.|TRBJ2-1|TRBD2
CASSVGLAGFSYNEQFF
TGTGCCAGCAGCGTAGGGCTAGCGGGATTCTCCTACAATGAGCAGTTCTTC
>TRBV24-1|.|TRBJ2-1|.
CATSDHQDSYNEQFF
TGTGCCACCAGTGACCACCAGGACAGCTACAATGAGCAGTTCTTC
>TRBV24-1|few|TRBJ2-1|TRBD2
CATSDPRTSGGVYNEQFF
TGTGCCACCAGTGACCCTAGGACTAGCGGAGGGGTCTACAATGAGCAGTTCTTC
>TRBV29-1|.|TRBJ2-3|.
CSVGSMLQADTQYF
TGCAGCGTGGGGTCCATGCTACAGGCAGATACGCAGTATTTT